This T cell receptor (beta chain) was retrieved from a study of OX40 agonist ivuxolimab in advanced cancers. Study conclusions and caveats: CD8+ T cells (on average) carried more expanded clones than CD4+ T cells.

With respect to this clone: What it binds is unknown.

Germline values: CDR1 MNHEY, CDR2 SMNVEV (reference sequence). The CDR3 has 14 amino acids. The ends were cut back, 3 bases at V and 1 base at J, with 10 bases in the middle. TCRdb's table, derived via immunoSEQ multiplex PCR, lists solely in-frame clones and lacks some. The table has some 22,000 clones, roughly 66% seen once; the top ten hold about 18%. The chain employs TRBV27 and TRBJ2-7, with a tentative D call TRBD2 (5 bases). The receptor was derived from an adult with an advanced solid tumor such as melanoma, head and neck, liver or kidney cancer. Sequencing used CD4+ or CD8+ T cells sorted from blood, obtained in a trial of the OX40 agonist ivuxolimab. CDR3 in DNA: TGTGCCAGCAGTTTTAACGGGGTTTCCTACGAGCAGTACTTC. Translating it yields CASSFNGVSYEQYF.